The 7 T cell receptor beta chains presented below share a single source sample, sequenced in a study of OX40 agonist ivuxolimab in advanced cancers. Repertoires were generated with immunoSEQ multiplex PCR, while TCRdb's copy carries only in-frame clones and drops some. The sample has about 82,000 clones, roughly 92% seen once. The sample was CD4+ or CD8+ T cells sorted from blood, taken in a trial of the OX40 agonist ivuxolimab. The source is an adult with an advanced solid tumor such as melanoma, head and neck, liver or kidney cancer.

This chain connects TRBV27 to TRBJ2-7, with 9 bases aligning to TRBD2. CDR3 size: 18 residues. The ends lost 5 bases at V and 5 bases at J; junction bases unmatched: 19. Per the germline V gene, CDR1 is MNHEY and CDR2 is SMNVEV (reference sequence). This CDR3 is CASSPTQRGAFFLHEQYF. In nucleotides, the CDR3 is TGTGCCAGCAGTCCCACACAGCGGGGGGCCTTTTTTTTGCACGAGCAGTACTTC.

The chain couples TRBV7-2 to TRBJ2-3, with 11 bases matching TRBD1. The J segment lost 6 bases and the V segment lost 4 bases, leaving 6 bases of the junction unmatched. The CDR3 extends over 15 amino acids. Germline-derived CDR1 and CDR2 are SGHTA and FQGNSA. CDR3 loop: CASSSGQGGADTQYF. The CDR3 DNA follows: TGTGCCAGCAGCTCGGGACAGGGGGGTGCTGATACGCAGTATTTT. Variable domain in full (rest from reference TRBV7-2 and TRBJ2-3): GAGVSQSPSNKVTEKGKDVELRCDPISGHTALYWYRQSLGQGLEFLIYFQGNSAPDKSGLPSDRFSAERTGGSVSTLTIQRTQQEDSAVYLCASSSGQGGADTQYFGPGTRLTVL.

The chain has TRBV10-1 and TRBJ1-2, with 7 positions matching TRBD1. The CDR3 loop spans 15 amino acids. Germline CDR1 and CDR2: WNHNN and SYGVQD (reference sequence). With 7 bases clipped from V and 0 bases from J, the junction kept 8 bases outside the gene matches. Here the CDR3 reads CASTMPGTANYGYTF. CDR3 bases: TGCGCCAGCACTATGCCAGGGACAGCTAACTATGGCTACACCTTC.

A single count supports this clone. The chain couples TRBV6-5 to TRBJ2-5; TRBD2 might be the D (6 bases). The J call may be faulty, since TRBJ2-7 better matches the DNA end. The CDR3 is made up of 15 amino acids. Germline CDR1 and CDR2: MNHEY and SVGAGI. CDR3 sequence (DNA): TGTGCCAGCAGGAGCCCTCGTGCGGGAACCTACGAGCAGTACTTC. It specifies CASRSPRAGTYEQYF.

The chain has TRBV19 and TRBJ1-4; D not certain. The germline V and J ends were trimmed by 4 bases and 4 bases, with 10 bases remaining between them. CDR1 is LNHDA and CDR2 is SQIVND in the germline V gene (reference sequence). The CDR3 has 14 amino acids. The CDR3 DNA follows: TGTGCCAGTAGTACCCGGGTCGTTAATGAAAAACTGTTTTTT. Its translation: CASSTRVVNEKLFF.

Of note for this clone: At the DNA level, this CDR3 is encoded by other sequences in the same sample as well. J is TRBJ1-1 and V is TRBV20-1; D unclear. CDR1 and CDR2 from the germline V gene are DFQATT and SNEGSKA (reference sequence). The ends were cut back, 6 bases at V and 1 base at J, with 6 bases in the middle. The CDR3 extends over 11 amino acids. The CDR3 sequence: CSAGRNTEAFF. CDR3 bases: TGCAGTGCAGGAAGGAACACTGAAGCTTTCTTT.

The rearrangement links TRBV6-5 to TRBJ1-2; the match to TRBD1 covers 10 bases. Germline V gene data show CDR1 as MNHEY and CDR2 as SVGAGI. V shed 10 bases and J 4 bases; nucleotides not matched to a gene: 9. The CDR3 length is 14 residues. In DNA form, the CDR3 reads TGTGCCACCGCCCGGACAGGGGGAATCTATGGCTACACCTTC. Its translation is CATARTGGIYGYTF.